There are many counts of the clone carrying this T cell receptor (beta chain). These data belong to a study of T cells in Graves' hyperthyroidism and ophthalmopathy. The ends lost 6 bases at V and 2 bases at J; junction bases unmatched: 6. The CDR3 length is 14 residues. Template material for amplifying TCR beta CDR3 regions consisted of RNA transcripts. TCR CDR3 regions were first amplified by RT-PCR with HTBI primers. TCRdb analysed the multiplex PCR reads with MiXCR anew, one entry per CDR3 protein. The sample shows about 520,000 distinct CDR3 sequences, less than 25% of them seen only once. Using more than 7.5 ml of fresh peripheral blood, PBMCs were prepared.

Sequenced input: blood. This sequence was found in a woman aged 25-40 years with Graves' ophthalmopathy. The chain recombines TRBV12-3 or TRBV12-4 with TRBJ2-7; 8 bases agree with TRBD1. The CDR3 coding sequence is TGTGCCAGCAGGGTGAGACAGGGGACCTACGAGCAGTACTTC. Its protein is CASRVRQGTYEQYF.